This T cell receptor (beta chain) was identified during a study of cytomegalovirus exposure and HLA in healthy donors. Study in general: About 85 million unique TCR sequences came from HLA-typed donors in an early release. Notes on the study in general: Among donors in an Asian-associated ancestry cluster, a later analysis reportedly found fewer N-insertions than the roughly 700-donor mean.

Concerning this clone: The antigen is not known.

PCR was performed using 60 Vbeta and 13 Jbeta primers. Repertoires were generated with immunoSEQ multiplex PCR, while TCRdb's copy carries only in-frame clones and drops some. This repertoire includes around 200,000 clones. Between the trimmed V and J ends, which lost 1 base and 4 bases, there was a span of 4 bases. This CDR3 is built from 12 residues. CDR1 is SGDLS and CDR2 is YYNGEE in the germline V gene. The J gene is TRBJ2-3, the V gene TRBV9, with D unresolved. Sequencing was carried out using PBMCs. This clonotype was sampled from a woman aged 18-30 years in good health and CMV-seropositive. The CDR3 sequence is CASSVQADTQYF. The CDR3 bases are TGTGCCAGCAGCGTACAGGCAGATACGCAGTATTTT.